Below, one TCR beta chain is given with its context. The sample belongs to a study of CD8+ T cells in alopecia areata. Extracted from the samples, RNA was reverse transcribed into cDNA to serve as the sequencing template. Only in-frame clones appear in the TCRdb table, and some are missing; sequencing was by immunoSEQ multiplex PCR. The data contain almost 250,000 clones, 67% of them singletons. This CDR3 spans 17 amino acids. The junction had 12 bases not matched to a gene; V was cut back by 4 bases and J by 2 bases. The germline V gene encodes CDR1 MGHDK and CDR2 SYGVNS. The chain combines TRBV25-1 with TRBJ2-7; 9 nucleotides align to TRBD2. This material consisted of CD4+ T cells sorted from blood, taken at week 0. This clonotype was obtained from a human donor with alopecia areata. In nucleotides, the CDR3 is TGTGCCAGCAGTGCGTGGGCTAGCGGGGACCTTCCCTACGAGCAGTACTTC. Translated, it gives CASSAWASGDLPYEQYF.